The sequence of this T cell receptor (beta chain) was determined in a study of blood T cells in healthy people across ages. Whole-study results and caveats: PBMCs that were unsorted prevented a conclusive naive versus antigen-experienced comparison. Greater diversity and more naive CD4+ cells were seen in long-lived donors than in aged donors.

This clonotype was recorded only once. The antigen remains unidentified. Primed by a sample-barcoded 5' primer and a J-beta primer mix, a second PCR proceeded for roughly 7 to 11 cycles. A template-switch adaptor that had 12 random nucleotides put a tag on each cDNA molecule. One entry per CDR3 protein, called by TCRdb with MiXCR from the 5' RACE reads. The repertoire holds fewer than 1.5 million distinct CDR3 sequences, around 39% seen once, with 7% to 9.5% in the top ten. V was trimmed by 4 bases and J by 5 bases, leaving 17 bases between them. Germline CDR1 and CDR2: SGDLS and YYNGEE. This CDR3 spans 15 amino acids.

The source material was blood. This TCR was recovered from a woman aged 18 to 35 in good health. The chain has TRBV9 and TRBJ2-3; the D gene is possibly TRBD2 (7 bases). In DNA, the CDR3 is TGTGCCAGCAGCCCCCACCGGGGGGCGAAAGATACGCAGTATTTT. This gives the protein CASSPHRGAKDTQYF.